This T cell receptor beta chain was identified in a study of T cell responses to AZD1222 COVID-19 vaccine. Study-wide results and limits: Reportedly, close to half of spike-specific TCRs are directed against unmutated variant regions.

About this clone itself: The target antigen is unknown.

The CDR3 contains 13 residues. The germline V gene has CDR1 LNHDA and CDR2 SQIVND (reference sequence). V lost 4 bases and J 2 bases, leaving 9 bases between the germline ends. Sequenced by immunoSEQ multiplex PCR; TCRdb stores in-frame clones only, minus some. The profile shows about 220,000 clones, 93% of them singletons. This sequence originates from an adult in good health. Sequenced material: peripheral blood, taken on day 0 of MenACWY control vaccination. This chain uses TRBV19 with TRBJ2-7; D is possibly TRBD1 or TRBD2 (5 bases each). CDR3 sequence reads: CASSRGPPYEQYF. Here the CDR3 DNA reads TGTGCCAGTAGTAGGGGACCCCCCTACGAGCAGTACTTC.